The next 18 T cell receptor beta chains were all read from a single sample in a study of blood T cell repertoires in COVID-19. TCRdb keeps only in-frame clones here, not all; method: immunoSEQ multiplex PCR. Of about 300,000 clones detected, 87% appear once; the ten largest clones hold 2% to 3%. The sequenced sample consisted of peripheral blood. The receptors shown here come from a man in his late teens or twenties with active or convalescent COVID-19.

The chain employs TRBV2 and TRBJ1-1; D perhaps matches TRBD1 (5 bases). Trimming pared 3 bases from V and 6 bases from J, leaving 14 bases between. Per germline, CDR1 SNHLY and CDR2 FYNNEI. The CDR3 is 14 residues long. The CDR3 region is CASSDLGGKAEAFF. The CDR3 DNA sequence: TGTGCCAGCAGTGACCTGGGGGGGAAGGCTGAAGCTTTCTTT.

The rearrangement joins TRBV14 to TRBJ2-1; a weak D match, TRBD2 (5 bases). Germline lookup yields CDR1 SGHDN and CDR2 FVKESK. V was pared by 5 bases and J by 6 bases, with 14 bases between. The length of the CDR3 is 14 residues. CDR3 bases: TGTGCCAGCAGCGCTACCCTAGCCTCCAATGAGCAGTTCTTC. Translation gives CASSATLASNEQFF.

The CDR3 bases are TGTGCCAGCAGTTCGACTAGCAACGCGCAGTATTTT. It encodes CASSSTSNAQYF. This chain links TRBV28 with TRBJ2-3; 7 positions match TRBD2. The trim removed 4 bases at V and 10 bases at J, leaving 5 bases unmatched. CDR3 size: 12 residues. Germline V gene sequence: CDR1 MDHEN, CDR2 SYDVKM. The complete variable domain, with remaining parts taken from reference TRBV28 and TRBJ2-3, reads DVKVTQSSRYLVKRTGEKVFLECVQDMDHENMFWYRQDPGLGLRLIYFSYDVKMKEKGDIPEGYSVSREKKERFSLILESASTNQTSMYLCASSSTSNAQYFGPGTRLTVL.

This sequence joins TRBV9 and TRBJ1-4, with 10 bases that match TRBD1. Germline V gives CDR1 SGDLS, CDR2 YYNGEE. CDR3 length: 15 residues. Losses at the gene ends were 4 bases for V and 8 bases for J; bases not matched to a gene: 8. The CDR3 coding sequence is TGTGCCAGCAGCCCCTTCGGACAGGGGGAAGAAAAACTGTTTTTT. It specifies CASSPFGQGEEKLFF.

The genes are TRBV11-2 and TRBJ1-3, with a tentative D call TRBD1 (5 bases). CDR1 is SGHAT and CDR2 is FQNNGV in the germline V gene. V lost 0 bases and J 1 base, leaving 10 bases between the germline ends. This CDR3 contains 16 residues. CDR3: CASSLESGGSGNTIYF. For the CDR3, the DNA is TGTGCCAGCAGCTTAGAATCGGGGGGGTCTGGAAACACCATATATTTT.

The rearrangement links TRBV6-2 or TRBV6-3 to TRBJ2-1; TRBD2 might be the D (5 bases). Between the trimmed V and J ends, which lost 4 bases and 13 bases, there was a span of 14 bases. The CDR3 has 12 amino acids. Looked up from germline, CDR1 is MNHEY and CDR2 is SVGEGT. CDR3 loop: CASSLEVGVQFF. CDR3 DNA sequence: TGTGCCAGCAGTTTGGAGGTAGGTGTCCAGTTCTTC.

The chain recombines TRBV6-2 or TRBV6-3 with TRBJ2-3; 7 positions agree with TRBD2. Germline loops: CDR1 MNHEY, CDR2 SVGEGT. V lost 3 bases, J lost 0 bases, and 9 bases stayed unmatched. The CDR3 covers 17 residues. The CDR3 region is CASSYFGLAASTDTQYF. The CDR3 coding sequence is TGTGCCAGCAGTTATTTTGGGCTAGCGGCTAGCACAGATACGCAGTATTTT.

This sequence joins TRBV24-1 and TRBJ1-1; 9 bases match TRBD1. There are 15 residues in the CDR3. The germline gives CDR1 KGHDR, CDR2 SFDVKD. V lost 2 bases to trimming and J lost 4 bases; unmatched junction nucleotides: 4. CDR3 in amino acids: CATSDYRGRGTEAFF. The DNA of the CDR3 is TGTGCCACCAGTGATTACAGGGGGCGCGGCACTGAAGCTTTCTTT.

The chain is built from TRBV29-1 and TRBJ2-5, with TRBD1 as a possible D gene (5 bases). Deletions cut 6 bases from V and 4 bases from J, with 18 bases between. Germline V gene lookup returns CDR1 SQVTM and CDR2 ANQGSEA. The length of the CDR3 is 14 residues. The CDR3 loop is CSVVQDRSAETQYF. For the CDR3, the DNA is TGCAGCGTGGTCCAAGACAGATCGGCAGAGACCCAGTACTTC.

CDR3 loop: CASSYAKRTMNTEAFF. In DNA, the CDR3 is TGCGCCAGCTCCTACGCAAAGCGTACCATGAACACTGAAGCTTTCTTT. The gene calls are TRBV5-1 and TRBJ1-1; D is unresolved. The CDR3 sequence is 16 residues long. The germline V gene has CDR1 SGHRS and CDR2 YFSETQ. The ends were cut back, 7 bases at V and 0 bases at J, with 19 bases in the middle. Filled out from reference TRBV5-1 and TRBJ1-1, the complete variable domain reads KAGVTQTPRYLIKTRGQQVTLSCSPISGHRSVSWYQQTPGQGLQFLFEYFSETQRNKGNFPGRFSGRQFSNSRSEMNVSTLELGDSALYLCASSYAKRTMNTEAFFGQGTRLTVV.

The rearrangement joins TRBV27 to TRBJ2-1, with D perhaps matching TRBD1 (5 bases). Germline CDR1 MNHEY, CDR2 SMNVEV (reference sequence). This CDR3 has 15 residues. V lost 7 bases and J lost 2, with 15 bases in between. DNA for the CDR3: TGTGCCAGCACCGCAGGGTTTCCGACCTACAATGAGCAGTTCTTC. Encoded protein: CASTAGFPTYNEQFF.

The J gene is TRBJ1-6, the V gene TRBV9, with a possible D match to TRBD1 (5 bases). The CDR3 spans 15 residues. Germline V gives CDR1 SGDLS, CDR2 YYNGEE. V was cut by 1 base and J by 8 bases, with 13 bases left in between. CDR3 amino acids: CASSVYSDTDSPLHF. In DNA form, the CDR3 reads TGTGCCAGCAGCGTATACTCGGACACTGATTCACCCCTCCACTTT.

The rearrangement joins TRBV5-4 to TRBJ2-7; D is ambiguous. This CDR3 is 14 amino acids long. V was clipped by 5 bases and J by 7 bases, with 19 bases between them. Per the germline V gene, CDR1 is SGHNT and CDR2 is YYREEE (reference sequence). The CDR3 sequence is CASSSAGSPGEQYF. CDR3 bases: TGTGCCAGCAGTTCTGCCGGGTCCCCTGGAGAGCAGTACTTC.

This chain connects TRBV5-5 to TRBJ2-7; 8 positions agree with TRBD1. The V gene end was trimmed by 1 base and the J gene end by 6 bases; junction bases not matched to a gene: 12. CDR3 length equals 16 residues. The V gene's germline CDR1 is SGHKS and CDR2 YYEKEE (reference sequence). CDR3 in amino acids: CASSLLGPRGRAEQYF. DNA of the CDR3: TGTGCCAGCAGCTTGTTGGGGCCCAGGGGGCGAGCCGAGCAGTACTTC.

The CDR3 reads CATSREGTNNSPLHF. CDR3 coding DNA: TGTGCCACCAGCAGAGAGGGCACGAATAATTCACCCCTCCACTTT. The chain joins TRBV15 to TRBJ1-6; D gene uncertain. V lost 0 bases to trimming and J lost 5 bases, with 8 bases between them. The CDR3 totals 15 residues. Per the germline V gene, CDR1 is LNHNV and CDR2 is YYDKDF (reference sequence).

This sequence joins TRBV4-3 and TRBJ2-1, with 9 bases fitting TRBD1. The junction had 8 bases not matched to a gene; V was cut back by 1 base and J by 4 bases. The CDR3 spans 17 residues. CDR1 is LGHNA, CDR2 YSLEER, per germline. The CDR3 reads CASSQVAGTGRYNEQFF. The CDR3 DNA follows: TGCGCCAGCAGCCAAGTGGCCGGGACAGGGCGATACAATGAGCAGTTCTTC.

V and J are TRBV11-3 and TRBJ2-1, with D perhaps TRBD1 (6 bases). CDR1 is SGHNT and CDR2 is YENEEA in the germline V gene. There are 11 residues in the CDR3. V was cut by 4 bases and J by 9 bases, with 7 bases left in between. CDR3 coding DNA: TGTGCCAGCAGCTCCAGGGGTGAGCAGTTCTTC. Its protein is CASSSRGEQFF.

The V call is TRBV19, the J call TRBJ2-7, with D possibly matching TRBD2 (5 bases). Trimming took 1 base from V and 6 from J, leaving 13 bases between them. CDR3 size: 14 residues. In germline, CDR1 is LNHDA, CDR2 SQIVND (reference sequence). CDR3 nucleotide sequence: TGTGCCAGTAGTATAGGGCTAGCATCGCTCGAGCAGTACTTC. This translates into CASSIGLASLEQYF.